These 24 T cell receptor beta chains share one sample of origin, sequenced in a study of PD-1 blockade in classical Hodgkin lymphoma. Produced via immunoSEQ multiplex PCR; TCRdb's table is partial and in-frame only. The sample consists of around 30,000 clones, around 87% of them appearing once. Time point reported: cycle 4 day 1 (C4D1), after 6 weeks of nivolumab. Every patient relapsed after autologous stem cell transplantation, and brentuximab vedotin exposure varied. Purification of CD4+ T cells from thawed PBMCs was achieved by magnetic negative selection. The sample in question was CD4+ T cells from blood, obtained before the fourth cycle of nivolumab. Receptors originate from a human donor with classical Hodgkin lymphoma.

CDR3 sequence (DNA): TGTGCCAGCAGCTTTCTAGCGGCTAGCACAGATACGCAGTATTTT. Protein product: CASSFLAASTDTQYF. The chain couples TRBV11-2 to TRBJ2-3, with TRBD2 identical over 7 bases. This CDR3 is 15 amino acids long. Germline V CDR1 and CDR2: SGHAT, FQNNGV. V was clipped by 3 bases and J by 0 bases; unmatched bases: 3.

This rearrangement joins TRBV27 to TRBJ2-1; unclear D gene. The CDR3 contains 11 residues. Per germline, CDR1 MNHEY and CDR2 SMNVEV (reference sequence). V was clipped by 1 base and J by 5 bases, with 0 bases between them. The CDR3: CASSLYNEQFF. Here the CDR3 DNA reads TGTGCCAGCAGTTTATACAATGAGCAGTTCTTC.

The V and J genes are TRBV19 and TRBJ1-5, with unresolved D. Germline CDR1 reads LNHDA; CDR2 reads SQIVND (reference sequence). The CDR3 sequence is 14 residues long. The V and J ends lost 2 bases and 3 bases respectively, with 8 bases between them. As DNA, the CDR3 is TGTGCCAGTAGTATATTGGTGAACAATCAGCCCCAGCATTTT. Protein sequence: CASSILVNNQPQHF. The variable domain in full, completed from reference TRBV19 and TRBJ1-5, reads DGGITQSPKYLFRKEGQNVTLSCEQNLNHDAMYWYRQDPGQGLRLIYYSQIVNDFQKGDIAEGYSVSREKKESFPLTVTSAQKNPTAFYLCASSILVNNQPQHFGDGTRLSIL.

The rearrangement uses TRBV7-9 and TRBJ2-2, with D perhaps TRBD1 (5 bases). V was trimmed by 3 bases and J by 0 bases, leaving 8 bases between them. Germline lookup yields CDR1 SEHNR and CDR2 FQNEAQ (reference sequence). The CDR3 is 15 residues long. CDR3: CASSFGATNTGELFF. In DNA form, the CDR3 reads TGTGCCAGCAGCTTTGGGGCTACGAACACCGGGGAGCTGTTTTTT.

This rearrangement joins TRBV19 to TRBJ1-1; D uncertain. CDR1 is LNHDA and CDR2 is SQIVND in the germline V gene (reference sequence). CDR3 size: 15 residues. Trimming left V 3 bases short and J 1 base short, with 12 bases between. CDR3 nucleotides: TGTGCCAGTAGTATCGTGGGTCGGGGGAACACTGAAGCTTTCTTT. It yields the protein CASSIVGRGNTEAFF.

This rearrangement joins TRBV6-5 to TRBJ1-4, with a weak D call TRBD1 (5 bases). Germline CDR1 and CDR2: MNHEY and SVGAGI. V dropped 6 bases and J dropped 4 bases, with 15 bases sitting between them. The CDR3 totals 15 residues. The CDR3 sequence: CASRRDGGSNEKLFF. Written as DNA, the CDR3 is TGTGCCAGCAGGCGAGACGGGGGGAGTAATGAAAAACTGTTTTTT.

This chain connects TRBV20-1 to TRBJ2-1; D is undetermined. This CDR3 has 10 amino acids. CDR1 and CDR2 (germline): DFQATT, SNEGSKA (reference sequence). Deletions cut 6 bases from V and 6 bases from J, with 6 bases between. The CDR3 is CSATINEQFF. CDR3 bases: TGCAGTGCAACGATCAATGAGCAGTTCTTC.

The chain has TRBV19 and TRBJ2-1; D not resolved. The CDR3 loop spans 13 amino acids. The germline gives CDR1 LNHDA, CDR2 SQIVND (reference sequence). Deletions cut 3 bases from V and 10 bases from J, with 13 bases between. The CDR3 sequence: CASSIDSVGEQFF. For the CDR3, the DNA is TGTGCCAGTAGTATTGACTCCGTAGGAGAGCAGTTCTTC.

This chain connects TRBV10-1 to TRBJ2-1; D gene ambiguous. Trimming cost V 4 bases and J 5 bases, with 3 bases left between them. Germline V gene sequence: CDR1 WNHNN, CDR2 SYGVQD (reference sequence). The CDR3 sequence is 11 residues long. As DNA, the CDR3 is TGCGCCAGCAGTGTGAACAATGAGCAGTTCTTC. Encoded protein: CASSVNNEQFF.

The gene calls are TRBV6-1 and TRBJ2-1, with D perhaps matching TRBD1 (5 bases). The CDR3 totals 14 residues. V shed 7 bases and J shed 8 bases, with 18 bases lying between them. In germline, CDR1 is MNHNS, CDR2 SASEGT. The CDR3 DNA follows: TGTGCCAGCAAGGGGAAGGGTCTCTGGGATGAGCAGTTCTTC. Amino acids: CASKGKGLWDEQFF.

The genes are TRBV10-2 and TRBJ1-2; no definite D call. V lost 3 bases and J 8 bases, leaving 10 bases between the germline ends. CDR3 length equals 12 residues. Germline loops: CDR1 WSHSY, CDR2 SAAADI. CDR3 sequence reads: CASSEANGGYTF. The CDR3 DNA reads as TGCGCCAGCAGTGAAGCTAATGGCGGCTACACCTTC.

This sequence joins TRBV2 and TRBJ1-2; D might be TRBD1 (5 bases). Trimming shortened V by 4 bases and J by 6 bases, and 9 bases separated the two germline ends. This CDR3 spans 12 amino acids. Germline V lookup: CDR1 SNHLY, CDR2 FYNNEI. CDR3 coding DNA: TGTGCCAGCAGTGGTGAGGGGAATGGCTACACCTTC. Translation gives CASSGEGNGYTF.

This chain joins TRBV10-3 and TRBJ1-4, with 7 bases that match TRBD1. J gave up 8 bases and V 11 bases, and 8 bases lay outside the gene matches. Germline V CDR1 and CDR2: ENHRY, SYGVKD. This CDR3 has 12 residues. The CDR3 DNA sequence: TGTGCCTCCCGGGACAGACAAGAAAAACTGTTTTTT. Its protein product is CASRDRQEKLFF.

The J gene is TRBJ2-3, the V gene TRBV10-3; 8 bases align to TRBD1. After removal of 2 bases from V and 2 bases from J, the junction contained 3 bases not matched to a gene. CDR1 and CDR2 from the germline V gene are ENHRY and SYGVKD. This CDR3 spans 15 amino acids. CDR3 loop: CAISEPGGVTDTQYF. As DNA, the CDR3 is TGTGCCATCAGTGAGCCAGGGGGCGTCACAGATACGCAGTATTTT.

This chain joins TRBV19 and TRBJ1-5; D might be TRBD1 (5 bases). This CDR3 is built from 17 residues. Germline V gene data show CDR1 as LNHDA and CDR2 as SQIVND (reference sequence). V lost 3 bases, J lost 5 bases, and 20 bases lay in between. CDR3 nucleotide sequence: TGTGCCAGTAGTATTTTGGCAGGGACCGGCCGGGATCAGCCCCAGCATTTT. It codes for CASSILAGTGRDQPQHF. Combining the CDR3 with reference TRBV19 and TRBJ1-5 gives the whole variable domain DGGITQSPKYLFRKEGQNVTLSCEQNLNHDAMYWYRQDPGQGLRLIYYSQIVNDFQKGDIAEGYSVSREKKESFPLTVTSAQKNPTAFYLCASSILAGTGRDQPQHFGDGTRLSIL.

The genes are TRBV30 and TRBJ2-3; 8 nucleotides line up with TRBD1. This CDR3 has 19 amino acids. The V and J ends lost 3 bases and 3 bases, in that order; junction bases with no gene match: 20. Germline V gene data show CDR1 as GTSNPN and CDR2 as SVGIG (reference sequence). CDR3 in DNA: TGTGCCTGGAGGAGTCCCAGGGGGCGAAGCCTTGGGACGACAGATACGCAGTATTTT. Amino acids: CAWRSPRGRSLGTTDTQYF.

This clone is categorized as medium-sized (0.01 to 0.1%). The chain uses TRBV10-3 and TRBJ2-7; 9 nucleotides match TRBD1. Trimming took 6 bases from V and 0 from J; bases not matched to a gene: 3. The germline V gene has CDR1 ENHRY and CDR2 SYGVKD. CDR3 length equals 14 residues. Here the CDR3 DNA reads TGTGCCATCAGGAGGACAGGGGACTCCTACGAGCAGTACTTC. Amino acid sequence: CAIRRTGDSYEQYF.

The V gene is TRBV5-1, the J gene TRBJ1-4, with a tentative D call TRBD1 (5 bases). CDR3 size: 13 residues. CDR1 and CDR2 (germline): SGHRS, YFSETQ. V lost 5 bases and J 4 bases, leaving 9 bases between the germline ends. The chain's CDR3 is CASRGEYNEKLFF. The CDR3 DNA sequence: TGCGCCAGCAGGGGGGAGTATAATGAAAAACTGTTTTTT.

This clone was recorded once. The chain uses TRBV11-2 and TRBJ2-7; 8 nucleotides agree with TRBD2. CDR3 length equals 15 residues. Germline values: CDR1 SGHAT, CDR2 FQNNGV. Trimming at V came to 4 bases and at J to 4 bases, leaving 9 bases not matched to a gene. The CDR3 here is CASSSPRGGPYEQYF. The CDR3 bases are TGTGCCAGCAGCTCGCCCCGGGGGGGCCCTTACGAGCAGTACTTC.

This clone was seen a handful of times. The rearrangement links TRBV29-1 to TRBJ2-2, with D perhaps TRBD2 (6 bases). CDR1 is SQVTM and CDR2 is ANQGSEA in the germline V gene. This CDR3 contains 14 residues. Trimming stripped 4 bases from V and 1 base from J, with 10 bases between. The CDR3 bases are TGCAGCGTTGTGGTAGCGGAGAACACCGGGGAGCTGTTTTTT. It is translated as CSVVVAENTGELFF.

The chain uses TRBV29-1 and TRBJ2-3; 9 bases agree with TRBD2. Germline CDR1 is SQVTM and CDR2 is ANQGSEA. The V gene end was trimmed by 3 bases and the J gene end by 2 bases; junction bases not matched to a gene: 3. The CDR3 loop spans 14 amino acids. The CDR3 DNA is TGCAGCGTTGACCGGGGACTAGCCACAGATACGCAGTATTTT. Encoded protein: CSVDRGLATDTQYF.

This clone appeared a single time. The chain's CDR3 is CASNLGGGAYEQYF. DNA of the CDR3: TGTGCCAGCAACCTGGGAGGGGGGGCCTACGAGCAGTACTTC. The chain joins TRBV11-2 to TRBJ2-5, with D maybe TRBD2 (7 bases). The J call may be faulty, since TRBJ2-7 better matches the DNA end. From germline, CDR1 is SGHAT and CDR2 FQNNGV. There are 14 residues in the CDR3.

The chain recombines TRBV19 with TRBJ1-2, with 12 bases identical to TRBD1. Germline-derived CDR1 and CDR2 are LNHDA and SQIVND (reference sequence). This CDR3 spans 16 amino acids. With 6 bases clipped from V and 5 bases from J, the junction kept 10 bases outside the gene matches. The CDR3 protein is CASSPGQGAYKYGYTF. CDR3 in DNA: TGTGCCAGTAGCCCGGGACAGGGGGCGTATAAGTATGGCTACACCTTC. Together with reference TRBV19 and TRBJ1-2, the CDR3 gives the full variable domain: DGGITQSPKYLFRKEGQNVTLSCEQNLNHDAMYWYRQDPGQGLRLIYYSQIVNDFQKGDIAEGYSVSREKKESFPLTVTSAQKNPTAFYLCASSPGQGAYKYGYTFGSGTRLTVV.

The genes are TRBV19 and TRBJ2-7; 14 bases are a match to TRBD2. CDR3 size: 17 residues. After removal of 3 bases from V and 5 bases from J, the junction contained 9 bases not matched to a gene. Germline CDR1 LNHDA, CDR2 SQIVND (reference sequence). The CDR3 loop reads CASSMEPGLAGADEQYF. CDR3 in DNA: TGTGCCAGTAGTATGGAGCCGGGACTAGCGGGAGCTGACGAGCAGTACTTC. The full variable domain, in which reference TRBV19 and TRBJ2-7 provide the parts outside the CDR3, is DGGITQSPKYLFRKEGQNVTLSCEQNLNHDAMYWYRQDPGQGLRLIYYSQIVNDFQKGDIAEGYSVSREKKESFPLTVTSAQKNPTAFYLCASSMEPGLAGADEQYFGPGTRLTVT.